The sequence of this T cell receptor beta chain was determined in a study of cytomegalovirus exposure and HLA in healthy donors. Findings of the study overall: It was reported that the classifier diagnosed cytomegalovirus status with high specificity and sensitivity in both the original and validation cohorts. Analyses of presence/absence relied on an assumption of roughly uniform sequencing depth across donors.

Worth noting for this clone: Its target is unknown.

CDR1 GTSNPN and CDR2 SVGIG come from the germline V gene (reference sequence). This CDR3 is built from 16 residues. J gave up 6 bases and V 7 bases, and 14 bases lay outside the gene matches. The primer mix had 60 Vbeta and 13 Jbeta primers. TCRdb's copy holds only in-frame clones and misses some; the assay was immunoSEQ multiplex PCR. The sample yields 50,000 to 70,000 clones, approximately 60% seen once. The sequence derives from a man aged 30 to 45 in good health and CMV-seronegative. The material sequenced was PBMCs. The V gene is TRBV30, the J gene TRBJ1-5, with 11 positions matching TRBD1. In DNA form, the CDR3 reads TGTGCCTCCGCCGGGACAGGGGGTATTGGAGGTCAGCCCCAGCATTTT. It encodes CASAGTGGIGGQPQHF.